The 24 T cell receptor beta chains below were found in one sample sequenced in a study of Tregs in tolerant kidney transplant recipients. Generated by immunoSEQ multiplex PCR, the TCRdb table keeps only in-frame clones and is missing some. The sample contains 75,000 to 100,000 clones, more than 85% of which appear only once. Mixed chimerism was transient after nonmyeloablative marrow transplants from related graft donors. Sequenced material: CD4+ T cells from blood (PBMCs), taken 12 months after the transplant. These receptor sequences come from a human patient who received a combined kidney and bone marrow transplant. Some T cells here may be from the graft donor.

This chain links TRBV5-4 with TRBJ2-2, with D perhaps matching TRBD2 (5 bases). This CDR3 region has 15 residues. Germline V CDR1 and CDR2: SGHNT, YYREEE (reference sequence). Trimming cost V 4 bases and J 4 bases, with 14 bases left between them. This CDR3 reads CASSLRADITGELFF. The DNA for the CDR3 is TGTGCCAGCAGCCTGAGGGCAGACATCACCGGGGAGCTGTTTTTT.

The chain links TRBV7-3 to TRBJ2-2; D is possibly TRBD1 (5 bases). Germline V gene data show CDR1 as SGHTA and CDR2 as FQGTGA. V was shortened by 4 bases and J by 0 bases, with 9 bases between the two germline ends. The CDR3 is 15 amino acids. CDR3: CASSYGAANTGELFF. The CDR3 DNA follows: TGTGCCAGCAGCTATGGGGCGGCGAACACCGGGGAGCTGTTTTTT.

The chain couples TRBV21-1 to TRBJ2-1; the D call TRBD2 from the table was never checked on the DNA. TRBV21-1 is an annotated pseudogene. The CDR3 extends over 18 amino acids. The chain's CDR3 is CASSKLKAGGPFRNEQFF. The CDR3 nucleotides read TGTGCCAGCAGCAAATTAAAAGCGGGGGGGCCCTTTAGAAATGAGCAGTTCTTC.

V usage is TRBV7-3 and J usage is TRBJ2-3; D might be TRBD2 (5 bases). Germline CDR1 and CDR2: SGHTA and FQGTGA. CDR3 size: 13 residues. The V gene lost 5 bases and the J gene lost 9 bases, with 15 bases spanning the gap. The CDR3 here is CASSKERIQTQYF. As DNA, the CDR3 is TGTGCCAGCAGCAAAGAGCGGATTCAGACGCAGTATTTT.

Comments on this clone: One junction end disagrees with the germline gene, perhaps due to a read error. This same CDR3 is encoded by further DNA sequences in the sample. The V and J genes are TRBV4-2 and TRBJ1-6; 7 bases line up with TRBD1. Looked up from germline, CDR1 is LGHNA and CDR2 is YNFKEQ. This CDR3 has 18 amino acids. The CDR3 DNA reads TGTGCCAGCAGCCAGCCTGGTTGGAGGGGGCGTTTCGATTCCCCCCTCCACTTT. Protein sequence: CASSQPGWRGRFDSPLHF.

V is TRBV11-3 and J is TRBJ2-5; unclear D gene. Matching the DNA end better, TRBJ2-7 makes the J call doubtful. The germline V gene encodes CDR1 SGHNT and CDR2 YENEEA. This CDR3 is 13 amino acids long. For the CDR3, the DNA is TGTGCCAGCAGCTTAGCTCCCGCCTACGAGCAGTACTTC. Amino acid sequence: CASSLAPAYEQYF.

The gene calls are TRBV5-1 and TRBJ2-5; tentative D call: TRBD2 (5 bases). CDR3 size: 12 residues. Per germline, CDR1 SGHRS and CDR2 YFSETQ. V lost 7 bases and J 2 bases, leaving 9 bases between the germline ends. The DNA of the CDR3 is TGCGCCAGCGGACTTGCACAAGAGACCCAGTACTTC. It translates to CASGLAQETQYF.

The V call is TRBV27, the J call TRBJ1-2; D remains ambiguous. In germline, CDR1 is MNHEY, CDR2 SMNVEV (reference sequence). The CDR3 sequence is 14 residues long. Trimming left V 3 bases short and J 4 bases short, with 12 bases between. This CDR3 is CASSFSPDSYGYTF. The CDR3 DNA reads TGTGCCAGCAGTTTTTCGCCGGACTCCTATGGCTACACCTTC.

About this clone itself: Other DNA sequences within the sample encode an identical CDR3. The chain has TRBV11-2 and TRBJ2-3, with 8 positions matching TRBD2. The CDR3 has 15 amino acids. Germline V CDR1 and CDR2: SGHAT, FQNNGV. V lost 1 base, J lost 3 bases, and 3 bases stayed unmatched. In DNA, the CDR3 is TGTGCCAGCAGCTTAGCGGGGGGGCTGACAGATACGCAGTATTTT. Translated, it gives CASSLAGGLTDTQYF.

J is TRBJ1-2 and V is TRBV5-6; 9 nucleotides align to TRBD1. The V gene end was trimmed by 4 bases and the J gene end by 9 bases; junction bases not matched to a gene: 10. The germline CDR1 and CDR2 sequences are SGHDT and YYEEEE. This CDR3 comprises 14 residues. The CDR3 here is CASSPGTGRMRYTF. In DNA form, the CDR3 reads TGTGCCAGCAGCCCCGGGACAGGGAGGATGCGCTACACCTTC.

V and J are TRBV11-2 and TRBJ1-2; D perhaps matches TRBD1 (6 bases). This CDR3 comprises 15 residues. Germline V gives CDR1 SGHAT, CDR2 FQNNGV. Trimming removed 4 bases at V and 0 bases at J, with 12 bases between. This CDR3 reads CASSSNRASNYGYTF. CDR3 coding DNA: TGTGCCAGCAGCTCCAACAGGGCCTCTAACTATGGCTACACCTTC.

CDR3 amino acids: CASSSEFGEGTEAFF. CDR3 nucleotides: TGCGCCAGCAGCTCGGAGTTTGGGGAGGGCACTGAAGCTTTCTTT. V gene TRBV5-1 combines with J gene TRBJ1-1; D not certain. The V end lost 3 bases, the J end lost 4 bases, and 16 bases lay between the germline ends. CDR1 is SGHRS, CDR2 YFSETQ, per germline. This CDR3 has 15 amino acids.

V gene TRBV2 combines with J gene TRBJ2-5; D unclear. V was trimmed by 3 bases and J by 4 bases, leaving 9 bases between them. CDR3 length equals 13 residues. CDR1 and CDR2 (germline): SNHLY, FYNNEI. CDR3 in amino acids: CASSEEIRETQYF. Here the CDR3 DNA reads TGTGCCAGCAGTGAGGAGATTAGAGAGACCCAGTACTTC. Together with reference TRBV2 and TRBJ2-5, the CDR3 gives the full variable domain: EPEVTQTPSHQVTQMGQEVILRCVPISNHLYFYWYRQILGQKVEFLVSFYNNEISEKSEIFDDQFSVERPDGSNFTLKIRSTKLEDSAMYFCASSEEIRETQYFGPGTRLLVL.

The chain couples TRBV5-4 to TRBJ2-5, with 8 nucleotides matching TRBD2. The V gene's germline CDR1 is SGHNT and CDR2 YYREEE (reference sequence). J lost 6 bases, V lost 4 bases, and 11 bases had no gene match. This CDR3 is 15 amino acids long. The CDR3 loop is CASSTRGGSLQTQYF. The CDR3 DNA reads as TGTGCCAGCAGCACCCGGGGGGGTTCTCTGCAGACCCAGTACTTC.

The rearrangement joins TRBV27 to TRBJ2-1; D is possibly TRBD1 (5 bases). The V and J ends lost 3 bases and 4 bases respectively, with 13 bases between them. This CDR3 region has 15 residues. CDR1 is MNHEY and CDR2 is SMNVEV in the germline V gene (reference sequence). The CDR3 nucleotides read TGTGCCAGCAGTTTCCGGCTAGGGGCTTACAATGAGCAGTTCTTC. Encoded protein: CASSFRLGAYNEQFF.

The chain recombines TRBV10-3 with TRBJ2-1; TRBD2 is a possible D gene (7 bases). CDR3 length: 15 amino acids. V was cut by 8 bases and J by 8 bases, with 22 bases left in between. Germline loops: CDR1 ENHRY, CDR2 SYGVKD. CDR3 sequence reads: CAIEPRGPFKDEQFF. CDR3 coding DNA: TGTGCCATCGAACCGCGGGGGCCTTTTAAGGATGAGCAGTTCTTC.

The J gene is TRBJ2-2, the V gene TRBV7-2, with 7 bases fitting TRBD2. The CDR3 runs to 16 residues. Germline CDR1 and CDR2: SGHTA and FQGNSA. The J segment lost 4 bases and the V segment lost 2 bases, leaving 7 bases of the junction unmatched. This CDR3 reads CASSLLAGIGTGELFF. In nucleotides, the CDR3 is TGTGCCAGCAGCTTATTAGCGGGTATCGGCACCGGGGAGCTGTTTTTT.

This clone was found once. The chain couples TRBV12-5 to TRBJ2-3; D is undetermined. The CDR3 has 15 residues. Germline V gene sequence: CDR1 LGHNT, CDR2 FRNRAP. V lost 2 bases and J 3 bases, leaving 12 bases between the germline ends. CDR3 sequence reads: CASGLSSMGTDTQYF. As DNA, the CDR3 is TGTGCTAGTGGTTTGTCTAGTATGGGTACAGATACGCAGTATTTT.

The chain uses TRBV5-1 and TRBJ1-6; 7 bases match TRBD1. Germline loops: CDR1 SGHRS, CDR2 YFSETQ. The CDR3 consists of 15 residues. V dropped 6 bases and J dropped 6; count of bases not matched to a gene: 9. The CDR3 sequence is CASTQAGTANSPLHF. The DNA of the CDR3 is TGCGCCAGCACTCAAGCCGGGACAGCTAATTCACCCCTCCACTTT.

The chain joins TRBV12-5 to TRBJ2-1; D perhaps matches TRBD2 (6 bases). Trimming stripped 3 bases from V and 2 bases from J, with 14 bases between. Germline values: CDR1 LGHNT, CDR2 FRNRAP. CDR3 length: 16 amino acids. The CDR3 region is CASGFRDSGPYNEQFF. The CDR3 DNA is TGTGCTAGTGGTTTCCGGGACTCCGGTCCCTACAATGAGCAGTTCTTC.

The V call is TRBV5-1, the J call TRBJ2-7, with no clear D. Per germline, CDR1 SGHRS and CDR2 YFSETQ. The CDR3 runs to 15 residues. Trimming took off 0 bases at V and 5 bases at J, with 15 bases between the two ends. CDR3 sequence: CASSLDGQVDNEQYF. The DNA for the CDR3 is TGCGCCAGCAGCTTGGATGGTCAGGTGGATAACGAGCAGTACTTC.

This rearrangement joins TRBV10-3 to TRBJ2-3, with 9 bases fitting TRBD2. The CDR3 totals 14 residues. The J segment lost 1 base and the V segment lost 5 bases, leaving 1 base of the junction unmatched. The germline gives CDR1 ENHRY, CDR2 SYGVKD. CDR3 in DNA: TGTGCCATCAGTTCTAGCGGGGGCACAGATACGCAGTATTTT. It yields the protein CAISSSGGTDTQYF.

The CDR3 loop is CASSYQVQETQYF. The CDR3 DNA reads as TGTGCCAGCAGCTATCAGGTTCAAGAGACCCAGTACTTC. The V gene is TRBV7-3, the J gene TRBJ2-5; D not resolved. The V gene's germline CDR1 is SGHTA and CDR2 FQGTGA. The CDR3 spans 13 residues. The V end was cut by 4 bases, the J end by 2 bases, with 8 bases between.

The J gene is TRBJ2-1, the V gene TRBV5-1; D is perhaps TRBD2 (5 bases). The CDR3 has 16 amino acids. The ends were cut back, 2 bases at V and 0 bases at J, with 12 bases in the middle. Germline-derived CDR1 and CDR2 are SGHRS and YFSETQ. The CDR3, as DNA: TGCGCCAGCAGCTTTTCGGTGGGGAGCTCCTACAATGAGCAGTTCTTC. This sequence encodes CASSFSVGSSYNEQFF.